Presented here are 21 T cell receptor beta chains from one specimen sequenced in a study of T cells after yellow fever vaccination. TCRdb independently ran MiXCR on the 5' RACE reads; one entry per CDR3 protein. In the table there are 300,000 to 400,000 distinct CDR3 sequences, roughly an eighth of which are singletons. This material consisted of CD4+ T cells sorted from PBMCs, taken 15 days after the yellow fever booster vaccination. Every receptor here comes from a man aged 18 to 30 who received the YFV17D yellow fever vaccine.

The gene calls are TRBV12-3 or TRBV12-4 and TRBJ2-1; 8 bases are a match to TRBD1. V lost 6 bases, J lost 6 bases, and 10 bases stayed unmatched. This CDR3 is 15 amino acids long. The CDR3 nucleotides read TGTGCCAGCAGCCTCGGACAGGGACGGCTCAATGAGCAGTTCTTC. Translation gives CASSLGQGRLNEQFF.

This clonotype was seen a few times. The chain carries TRBV24-1 and TRBJ2-3; D is undetermined. The CDR3 is 15 residues long. V was shortened by 0 bases and J by 0 bases, with 6 bases between the two germline ends. Germline V gives CDR1 KGHDR, CDR2 SFDVKD. The CDR3 here is CATSDLFDSTDTQYF. CDR3 nucleotides: TGTGCCACCAGTGATTTGTTCGACAGCACAGATACGCAGTATTTT.

This clonotype has at least ten counts. V usage is TRBV5-1 and J usage is TRBJ2-5; 11 bases are shared with TRBD2. The germline V gene has CDR1 SGHRS and CDR2 YFSETQ. The CDR3 is 15 residues long. V was clipped by 2 bases and J by 5 bases; unmatched bases: 5. The CDR3 coding sequence is TGCGCCAGCAGCTTCACCGGGACTAGCGGCGAGACCCAGTACTTC. Encoded protein: CASSFTGTSGETQYF.

CDR3 in DNA: TGTGCCAGCAGCCGATTGGGAACATACGAGCAGTACTTC. Translating gives CASSRLGTYEQYF. The chain employs TRBV7-9 and TRBJ2-7; D not certain. Germline V gene lookup returns CDR1 SEHNR and CDR2 FQNEAQ (reference sequence). The CDR3 extends over 13 amino acids. Deletions cut 5 bases from V and 4 bases from J, with 12 bases between.

This clonotype was seen many times. This chain uses TRBV5-5 with TRBJ2-3, with a tentative D call TRBD1 (5 bases). Per the germline V gene, CDR1 is SGHKS and CDR2 is YYEKEE (reference sequence). The CDR3 is 16 residues long. The V end was cut by 5 bases, the J end by 4 bases, with 20 bases between. The DNA of the CDR3 is TGTGCCAGCAGGAGCCGTAACAGGCTCTTACCAGATACGCAGTATTTT. This encodes CASRSRNRLLPDTQYF. The entire variable domain, with the rest obtained from reference TRBV5-5 and TRBJ2-3, is as follows: DAGVTQSPTHLIKTRGQQVTLRCSPISGHKSVSWYQQVLGQGPQFIFQYYEKEERGRGNFPDRFSARQFPNYSSELNVNALLLGDSALYLCASRSRNRLLPDTQYFGPGTRLTVL.

This clonotype occurred once. CDR3 DNA: TGTGCCAGCAGCCGGGGTCAGCGGGGGGCCCGTGAGCAGTTCTTC. It codes for CASSRGQRGAREQFF. V and J are TRBV6-2 or TRBV6-3 and TRBJ2-1, with TRBD2 identical over 9 bases. The CDR3 contains 15 residues. After removal of 6 bases from V and 9 bases from J, the junction contained 12 bases not matched to a gene. Germline lookup yields CDR1 MNHEY and CDR2 SVGEGT.

This chain links TRBV6-5 with TRBJ2-3, with D hard to call. Germline assignment: CDR1 MNHEY and CDR2 SVGAGI. V was cut by 0 bases and J by 5 bases, with 15 bases left in between. The CDR3 runs to 16 residues. The CDR3 DNA reads as TGTGCCAGCAGTTACTCGGGCACGAGCATGATAGATACGCAGTATTTT. Its protein product is CASSYSGTSMIDTQYF.

The chain combines TRBV6-2 or TRBV6-3 with TRBJ2-5; a weak D match, TRBD2 (5 bases). This CDR3 is built from 17 residues. The ends were cut back, 3 bases at V and 4 bases at J, with 21 bases in the middle. Germline loops: CDR1 MNHEY, CDR2 SVGEGT. The CDR3 region has the DNA TGTGCCAGCAGTTATAATTTCCGTAGAGTTGCGGGAGAGACCCAGTACTTC. Translating gives CASSYNFRRVAGETQYF.

This clonotype has a count of ten or more. The chain joins TRBV14 to TRBJ1-4; TRBD1 matches at 11 bases. The J segment lost 8 bases and the V segment lost 4 bases, leaving 3 bases of the junction unmatched. This CDR3 is built from 14 residues. Germline loops: CDR1 SGHDN, CDR2 FVKESK. CDR3 sequence: CASSPGTGGEKLFF. CDR3 nucleotides: TGTGCCAGCAGCCCGGGGACAGGGGGAGAAAAACTGTTTTTT.

This clonotype was found many times. The V and J genes are TRBV7-2 and TRBJ2-6; D is perhaps TRBD1 (6 bases). CDR1 and CDR2 from the germline V gene are SGHTA and FQGNSA. Trimming shortened V by 1 base and J by 3 bases, and 13 bases separated the two germline ends. The CDR3 is made up of 17 amino acids. The CDR3 region is CASSLGRGRDGANVLTF. CDR3 DNA sequence: TGTGCCAGCAGCTTAGGCAGGGGCAGGGATGGGGCCAACGTCCTGACTTTC.

This clonotype was detected a few times. The V call is TRBV18, the J call TRBJ2-3, with TRBD2 matching 13 bases. The CDR3 has 15 amino acids. Germline V gene lookup returns CDR1 KGHSH and CDR2 LQKENI. J lost 6 bases, V lost 1 base, and 1 base had no gene match. Here the CDR3 DNA reads TGTGCCAGCTCACCACGGGGACTAGCGGGGGATACGCAGTATTTT. It codes for CASSPRGLAGDTQYF. The variable domain in full, completed from reference TRBV18 and TRBJ2-3, reads NAGVMQNPRHLVRRRGQEARLRCSPMKGHSHVYWYRQLPEEGLKFMVYLQKENIIDESGMPKERFSAEFPKEGPSILRIQQVVRGDSAAYFCASSPRGLAGDTQYFGPGTRLTVL.

The V and J genes are TRBV7-2 and TRBJ2-3; D possibly corresponds to TRBD1 (6 bases). V was trimmed by 8 bases and J by 2 bases, leaving 14 bases between them. Germline CDR1 and CDR2: SGHTA and FQGNSA. This CDR3 spans 14 amino acids. CDR3 DNA sequence: TGTGCCAGCTGCTCAGGGGCCGTCACAGATACGCAGTATTTT. Translated, it gives CASCSGAVTDTQYF.

This clonotype appeared a few times. This chain uses TRBV20-1 with TRBJ2-7; 8 nucleotides agree with TRBD2. V was clipped by 1 base and J by 2 bases; unmatched bases: 7. The V gene's germline CDR1 is DFQATT and CDR2 SNEGSKA (reference sequence). CDR3 length equals 15 residues. CDR3 residues: CSARGGGLAPYEQYF. The CDR3 region has the DNA TGCAGTGCTAGAGGGGGCGGACTAGCCCCCTACGAGCAGTACTTC.

This clonotype was counted a few times. V is TRBV9 and J is TRBJ2-1; D not certain. The ends were cut back, 0 bases at V and 3 bases at J, with 10 bases in the middle. The CDR3 runs to 15 residues. Germline V gives CDR1 SGDLS, CDR2 YYNGEE. The CDR3 region has the DNA TGTGCCAGCAGCGTAGCTCAAGACTTCTACAATGAGCAGTTCTTC. Amino acids: CASSVAQDFYNEQFF.

This clonotype was recorded many times. The CDR3, as DNA: TGTGCCATCTCCGGGGGGTTCTATAAGCAGTACTTC. It yields the protein CAISGGFYKQYF. V is TRBV10-3 and J is TRBJ2-7, with 7 bases lining up with TRBD2. V was clipped by 8 bases and J by 8 bases; unmatched bases: 9. There are 12 residues in the CDR3. Germline assignment: CDR1 ENHRY and CDR2 SYGVKD.

The chain uses TRBV20-1 and TRBJ2-5, with 14 bases that match TRBD2. The CDR3 loop spans 15 amino acids. V lost 6 bases and J lost 5; bases outside the gene matches: 8. Germline-derived CDR1 and CDR2 are DFQATT and SNEGSKA (reference sequence). The CDR3 bases are TGCAGTGCCTCCGGGACTAGCGGGGGAGGGGAGACCCAGTACTTC. It translates to CSASGTSGGGETQYF.

This clonotype came up many times. This chain links TRBV3-1 with TRBJ1-1; D uncertain. The CDR3 contains 14 residues. V lost 0 bases, J lost 3 bases, and 8 bases lay in between. Per germline, CDR1 LGHDT and CDR2 YNNKEL (reference sequence). DNA for the CDR3: TGTGCCAGCAGCCAAGACGGACGAGACACTGAAGCTTTCTTT. The encoded protein is CASSQDGRDTEAFF.

This rearrangement joins TRBV20-1 to TRBJ2-3, with D perhaps TRBD1 or TRBD2 (6 bases each). V was shortened by 1 base and J by 4 bases, with 24 bases between the two germline ends. Germline V gene data show CDR1 as DFQATT and CDR2 as SNEGSKA (reference sequence). The CDR3 is 18 amino acids. As DNA, the CDR3 is TGCAGTGCTAGAGCAGAGGGGGAGGCTTGGGGTTTCGCAGATACGCAGTATTTT. This gives the protein CSARAEGEAWGFADTQYF.

This clonotype was observed a handful of times. V usage is TRBV4-3 and J usage is TRBJ2-5, with D possibly matching TRBD1 (5 bases). This CDR3 has 13 residues. Germline V gene sequence: CDR1 LGHNA, CDR2 YSLEER. V was trimmed by 3 bases and J by 5 bases, leaving 10 bases between them. This chain's CDR3 is CASSHVAGETQYF. CDR3 in DNA: TGCGCCAGCAGCCACGTGGCAGGGGAGACCCAGTACTTC.

In its sample, this clonotype was seen a few times. This chain connects TRBV2 to TRBJ2-2; 8 positions match TRBD1. The CDR3 is made up of 13 amino acids. Germline V gives CDR1 SNHLY, CDR2 FYNNEI. Trimming removed 7 bases from V and 3 bases from J; junction bases left unmatched: 1. The CDR3 sequence: CASNRGYTGELFF. DNA for the CDR3: TGTGCCAGCAACAGGGGGTACACCGGGGAGCTGTTTTTT.

This clonotype has a handful of counts. The chain links TRBV20-1 to TRBJ1-5; D gene unclear. This CDR3 contains 14 residues. The V and J ends lost 5 bases and 1 base respectively, with 12 bases between them. In germline, CDR1 is DFQATT, CDR2 SNEGSKA (reference sequence). CDR3 residues: CSAPSRPSNQPQHF. The CDR3 DNA reads as TGCAGTGCTCCAAGTAGACCGAGCAATCAGCCCCAGCATTTT.